This paragraph covers one TCR beta chain sequence. What it recognizes is unknown. This specimen comes from a study of cytomegalovirus exposure and HLA in healthy donors. Study-wide background: Unique TCRs numbering about 87 million, obtained from HLA-typed donors, made up an early data release.

Per the germline V gene, CDR1 is MNHEY and CDR2 is SVGAGI. Trimming took 6 bases from V and 5 from J, leaving 10 bases between them. The CDR3 runs 13 residues. Study results and caveats: There was a cluster of highly shared sequence variants that was likely a sequencing artifact. A later analysis appeared to link common viral pathogens to several of the most significant clusters.

PCR employed 60 Vbeta and 13 Jbeta primers. TCRdb's table, derived via immunoSEQ multiplex PCR, lists solely in-frame clones and lacks some. The data show 150,000 to 200,000 clones, 77% seen once. Sequencing was done on a sample of PBMCs. The V call is TRBV6-5, the J call TRBJ2-2; tentative D call: TRBD1 (5 bases). This TCR was sampled from a woman in her 30s in good health and CMV-seronegative. This CDR3 is CASRGRRTGELFF. DNA of the CDR3: TGTGCCAGCAGGGGGCGTCGGACCGGGGAGCTGTTTTTT.